This TCR beta chain was obtained from a study of blood T cell repertoires in COVID-19. V lost 1 base, J lost 5 bases, and 6 bases stayed unmatched. Germline V CDR1 and CDR2: SGHAT, FQNNGV. The CDR3 spans 16 residues. Generated by immunoSEQ multiplex PCR, the TCRdb table keeps only in-frame clones and is missing some. The sample comprises roughly 120,000 clones, around three quarters of which are singletons, and about 4.7% rests with the top ten. This rearrangement joins TRBV11-2 to TRBJ1-5, with 9 bases matching TRBD1. Sequences were obtained from peripheral blood. This TCR derives from a human donor in a cohort sampled during active or convalescent COVID-19. The CDR3 DNA reads as TGTGCCAGCAGCTTAGTTGGGACAGGGACCGATCAGCCCCAGCATTTT. Its protein product is CASSLVGTGTDQPQHF. The variable domain in full, completed from reference TRBV11-2 and TRBJ1-5, reads EAGVAQSPRYKIIEKRQSVAFWCNPISGHATLYWYQQILGQGPKLLIQFQNNGVVDDSQLPKDRFSAERLKGVDSTLKIQPAKLEDSAVYLCASSLVGTGTDQPQHFGDGTRLSIL.